This TCR beta chain stems from a study of PD-1 blockade in classical Hodgkin lymphoma. Germline CDR1 SGHRS, CDR2 YFSETQ. The CDR3 extends over 15 amino acids. After removal of 7 bases from V and 1 base from J, the junction contained 6 bases not matched to a gene. Described time point: cycle 4 day 1 (C4D1), after five to seven weeks of nivolumab. All trial patients relapsed after autologous stem cell transplantation. TCRdb's table, derived via immunoSEQ multiplex PCR, lists solely in-frame clones and lacks some. The data show under 130,000 clones, with approximately 89% seen just once and 15% to 20% held by the top ten.

Material: peripheral blood mononuclear cells (PBMCs), obtained before the fourth cycle of nivolumab. The chain uses TRBV5-1 and TRBJ2-2; 8 nucleotides align to TRBD1. The source is a human donor with classical Hodgkin lymphoma. The CDR3 reads CASGQGALNTGELFF. The CDR3 DNA reads as TGCGCCAGCGGGCAGGGGGCTTTGAACACCGGGGAGCTGTTTTTT.